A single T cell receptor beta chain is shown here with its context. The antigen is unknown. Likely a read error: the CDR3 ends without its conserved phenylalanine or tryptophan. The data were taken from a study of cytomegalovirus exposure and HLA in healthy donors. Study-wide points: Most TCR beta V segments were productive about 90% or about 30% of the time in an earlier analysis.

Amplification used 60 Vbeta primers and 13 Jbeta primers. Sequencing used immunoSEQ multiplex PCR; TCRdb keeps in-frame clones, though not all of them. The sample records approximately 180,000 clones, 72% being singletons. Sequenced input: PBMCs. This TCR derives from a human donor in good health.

DNA for the CDR3: TGTGCCAGCAGCTTGAGGTCAGGGGGTACGGATGAGCAGTACCTC. This codes for CASSLRSGGTDEQYL. The rearrangement joins TRBV5-8 to TRBJ2-7; 7 positions agree with TRBD1. There are 15 residues in the CDR3. Losses at the gene ends were 1 base for V and 7 bases for J; bases not matched to a gene: 11. Germline V CDR1 and CDR2: SGHTS, YDEGEE.